Listed below are T cell receptor beta chains from one sample, sequenced in a study of Ad26.COV2.S vaccination and SARS-CoV-2 variants. Method: immunoSEQ multiplex PCR; TCRdb's copy keeps in-frame clones and lacks some. The profile shows some 340,000 clones, around 83% of them singletons. Material: peripheral blood, obtained in a trial of Ad26.COV2.S vaccine versus placebo. The receptors stem from a person aged 18 to 59 who received the Ad26.COV2.S COVID-19 vaccine or a placebo. CDR3s include the opening cysteine and the closing phenylalanine or tryptophan. A D gene is named only where the DNA matches it firmly. Clone size appears in some rows only: once, few, many, or a class for an expanded clone.

j_gene	d_gene	v_gene	abundance	CDR3nt	CDR3aa
TRBJ1-2	TRBD1	TRBV18	.	TGTGCCAGCTCACGCGGGACAGGGGGGCAAGTTGATGGCTACACCTTC	CASSRGTGGQVDGYTF
TRBJ1-3	.	TRBV6-5	few	TGTGCCAGCAGCGCTAGGGGGGCTGGAAACACCATATATTTT	CASSARGAGNTIYF
TRBJ2-3	TRBD2	TRBV10-3	.	TGTGCCATCAGTGAGTCCACAGCGGGGGGCCTCTACACAGATACGCAGTATTTT	CAISESTAGGLYTDTQYF
TRBJ1-1	.	TRBV19	.	TGTGCCAGTAGTTCCACCCGCCTAAACACTGAAGCTTTCTTT	CASSSTRLNTEAFF
TRBJ1-4	TRBD1	TRBV10-2	.	TGCGCCAGCAGCCCCGGGACAGGGATTAATGAAAAACTGTTTTTT	CASSPGTGINEKLFF
TRBJ1-5	TRBD1	TRBV5-6	.	TGTGCCAGCAGCTTGGGTGGGACAGCGAGCAATCAGCCCCAGCATTTT	CASSLGGTASNQPQHF
TRBJ1-2	TRBD1	TRBV7-2	.	TGTGCCAGCAGTCCCCAGGAGGGGGCTGGTTCTTCGTACACCTTC	CASSPQEGAGSSYTF
TRBJ2-7	TRBD1	TRBV3-1/TRBV3-2	.	TGTGCCAGCAGCCGGGACAGGTTCTCCAACGAGCAGTACTTC	CASSRDRFSNEQYF
TRBJ1-1	.	TRBV5-6	.	TGTGCCAGCAGCCTCGCACAGGCGAACACTGAAGCTTTCTTT	CASSLAQANTEAFF
TRBJ1-2	.	TRBV5-4	.	TGTGCCAGCAGCTTGGAGAGGGGCGACTATGGCTACACCTTC	CASSLERGDYGYTF
TRBJ1-1	.	TRBV4-1	.	TGCGCCAGCAGGAAGGGATTAGGGTCTTTGTACACTGAAGCTTTCTTT	CASRKGLGSLYTEAFF
TRBJ2-1	.	TRBV6-1	.	TGTGCCAGCAGTGAAAATTGGGGCGGGATTGGGTACAATGAGCAGTTCTTC	CASSENWGGIGYNEQFF
TRBJ2-1	.	TRBV2	.	TGTGCCAGCGTAACAGGGAAATCCTACAATGAGCAGTTCTTC	CASVTGKSYNEQFF
TRBJ2-5	TRBD2	TRBV2	.	TGTGCCAGCATGCAGCGGGGTTTTGGGGAGACCCAGTACTTC	CASMQRGFGETQYF
TRBJ2-5	.	TRBV10-3	.	TGTGCCACCACAGGGCTCCTTCAAGAGTCCCAGTACTTC	CATTGLLQESQYF
TRBJ2-3	.	TRBV29-1	.	TGCAGCGTTGATCATGAGTATACGCAGTATTTT	CSVDHEYTQYF
TRBJ2-7	TRBD1	TRBV10-3	.	TGTGCCATCAGTGGAACGGGACAGAAAACCTACGAGCAGTACTTC	CAISGTGQKTYEQYF
TRBJ2-3	.	TRBV9	.	TGTGCCAGCAGCGTAGGAGTAGGGGGAGTAGATACGCAGTATTTT	CASSVGVGGVDTQYF
TRBJ1-5	.	TRBV12-3/TRBV12-4	.	TGTGCCAGCAGTTTCCAGGTCCAACAGCCCCAGCATTTT	CASSFQVQQPQHF
TRBJ2-7	.	TRBV30	.	TGTGCCTGGAGTAAGGCAAACGAGCAGTACTTC	CAWSKANEQYF
TRBJ2-3	.	TRBV5-1	.	TGCGCCAGCAGCTATAGCTACACAGATACGCAGTATTTT	CASSYSYTDTQYF
TRBJ2-1	TRBD2	TRBV29-1	.	TGCAGCGTTGATAGCGGGGCCTCCTCCTACAATGAGCAGTTCTTC	CSVDSGASSYNEQFF
TRBJ2-3	.	TRBV9	.	TGTGCCAGCAGCGTTGAGGTCGATACGCAGTATTTT	CASSVEVDTQYF
TRBJ1-2	TRBD1	TRBV11-2	.	TGTGCCAGCAGCGGAACAGGGGGCGGATATGGCTACACCTTC	CASSGTGGGYGYTF
TRBJ2-2	TRBD2	TRBV30	.	TGTGCCTGGAGTGTAGGGACTAGCGGGGGCATCACCGGGGAGCTGTTTTTT	CAWSVGTSGGITGELFF
TRBJ1-4	.	TRBV7-2	.	TGTGCCAGCAGCTTAAGCAGGGGTGGTGAAAAACTGTTTTTT	CASSLSRGGEKLFF
TRBJ2-5	.	TRBV11-2	.	TGTGCCAGCAAGGAGGGAAGGGAGACCCAGTACTTC	CASKEGRETQYF
TRBJ1-2	.	TRBV6-5	.	TGTGCCAGCAGCCCCGGGGCTGAATATGGCTACACCTTC	CASSPGAEYGYTF
TRBJ2-6	.	TRBV6-2/TRBV6-3	.	TGTGCCAGCAGTAGTTCAAGGCGACTGGATTACTCTGGGGCCAACGTCCTGACTTTC	CASSSSRRLDYSGANVLTF